This entry concerns a single T cell receptor (beta chain). The antigen is not known. Using its own MiXCR run on the 5' RACE reads, TCRdb lists one record per CDR3 protein. The repertoire consists of 100,000 to 150,000 distinct CDR3 sequences, with about 5.9% occurring once and the leading ten covering roughly 2%. The sample comes from a study of T-cell memory formation after mild COVID-19. Overall study findings and caveats: Detection of some responders pre-infection suggested pre-existing cross-reactive memory T cells participated. Most CD4+ clones that shrank were in CM and EM, while CD8+ ones turned up in EMRA.

The receptor's source is an adult woman who had mild COVID-19 (a few samples of this study predate the infection). Cell type and time point are not known. The sample consisted of PBMCs or a T cell subset sorted from them (not recorded which).

CDR3 sequence (DNA): TGTGCCAGCAGCCAAGATCGGTCCTACGAGCAGTACTTC. As protein: CASSQDRSYEQYF. J is TRBJ2-7 and V is TRBV4-2; D is unresolved. The CDR3 has 13 amino acids. V shed 0 bases and J shed 1 base, with 4 bases lying between them. Germline assignment: CDR1 LGHNA and CDR2 YNFKEQ.